The rows below give T cell receptor beta chains drawn from one sample of a study of blood T cell repertoires in COVID-19. Profiling relied on immunoSEQ multiplex PCR, and the TCRdb table lists in-frame clones only, not all of them. The repertoire consists of 200,000 to 250,000 clones, with roughly 84% occurring once and the leading ten covering 2.1%. The sample consisted of peripheral blood. These receptors originate from a woman aged 40 to 50 who had recovered from COVID-19. CDR3s include the opening cysteine and the closing phenylalanine or tryptophan. D genes are given only for firm matches. Some rows mark clone size as missing; the rest say once, few, many or name a class of expanded clone.

v_gene	j_gene	abundance	len	d_gene	CDR3nt	CDR3aa
TRBV19	TRBJ1-4	NA	17	NA	TGTGCCAGTAGCCCGAGGGTTTCCGCCGTAGGTAATGAAAAACTGTTTTTT	CASSPRVSAVGNEKLFF
TRBV13	TRBJ2-7	NA	16	TRBD1	TGTGCCAGCAGCTTAGAATCCGGGACAGGGTCGTACGAGCAGTACTTC	CASSLESGTGSYEQYF
TRBV14	TRBJ2-1	NA	12	NA	TGTGCCAGCAGCCGATCGAGGCGCGAGCAGTTCTTC	CASSRSRREQFF
TRBV7-8	TRBJ2-2	NA	14	TRBD1	TGTGCCAGCAGCCGAGACAGGGCGGCCGGGGAGCTGTTTTTT	CASSRDRAAGELFF
TRBV6-5	TRBJ2-7	NA	14	TRBD1	TGTGCCAGCAGTTACTCCAGGGGGCCCTACGAGCAGTACTTC	CASSYSRGPYEQYF
TRBV7-9	TRBJ1-1	many	16	NA	TGTGCCAGCAGCCCCCAAGGCCCGGGGAAGAACACTGAAGCTTTCTTT	CASSPQGPGKNTEAFF
TRBV9	TRBJ2-1	NA	14	TRBD2	TGTGCCAGCAGCACTAGCGGGAGGGGTAATGAGCAGTTCTTC	CASSTSGRGNEQFF
TRBV29-1	TRBJ1-2	NA	15	NA	TGCAGCGTTCTCGACTATTCGCGGGACAACTATGGCTACACCTTC	CSVLDYSRDNYGYTF
TRBV18	TRBJ2-7	few	15	TRBD2	TGTGCCAGCTCACCCGTAGCGGGAGACAACTACGAGCAGTACTTC	CASSPVAGDNYEQYF
TRBV27	TRBJ2-7	NA	15	TRBD1	TGTGCCAGCAGTCGACCGGGACAGCAAAAGGTCGAGCAGTACTTC	CASSRPGQQKVEQYF
TRBV19	TRBJ1-3	NA	14	TRBD1	TGTGCCAGTCGACAGGGGGTCTCTGGAAACACCATATATTTT	CASRQGVSGNTIYF
TRBV6-5	TRBJ2-1	once	13	NA	TGTGCCAGCACCAACTTTACCCACAATGAGCAGTTCTTC	CASTNFTHNEQFF
TRBV7-3	TRBJ1-5	NA	17	TRBD1	TGTGCCAGCAGCTTAGGGGACAGGGGACATAGCAATCAGCCCCAGCATTTT	CASSLGDRGHSNQPQHF
TRBV18	TRBJ1-3	NA	17	TRBD1	TGTGCCAGCACCTATTGGACAGGAATCGACTCTGGAAACACCATATATTTT	CASTYWTGIDSGNTIYF
TRBV7-3	TRBJ2-1	once	16	NA	TGTGCCAGCAGCTCGGACTACCTTCCCTCTTACAATGAGCAGTTCTTC	CASSSDYLPSYNEQFF
TRBV7-9	TRBJ2-7	NA	13	NA	TGTGCCAGCAGCTTAGTCGGAGGGTACGAGCAGTACTTC	CASSLVGGYEQYF
TRBV7-2	TRBJ1-5	NA	15	TRBD1	TGTGCCAGCAGCTCGGGACAGGGGAGCAATCAGCCCCAGCATTTT	CASSSGQGSNQPQHF
TRBV11-2	TRBJ2-3	once	18	TRBD2	TGTGCCAGCAGCTTAGGCCTAACTAGCGGAGGTAGCACAGATACGCAGTATTTT	CASSLGLTSGGSTDTQYF
TRBV4-1	TRBJ1-4	NA	17	TRBD1	TGCGCCAGCAGCCAAGGAGAGACAGGGGCAACTAATGAAAAACTGTTTTTT	CASSQGETGATNEKLFF
TRBV19	TRBJ2-7	NA	14	TRBD1	TGTGCCAGTAGTAGCTCGGACAGGGCCTACGAGCAGTACTTC	CASSSSDRAYEQYF
TRBV2	TRBJ2-7	NA	11	NA	TGTGCCAGCACCGAACGGGGAAGGCAGTACTTC	CASTERGRQYF
TRBV4-1	TRBJ2-7	NA	16	NA	TGCGCCAGCAGCCAAGAATGGGCCGGCAGCATCTACGAGCAGTACTTC	CASSQEWAGSIYEQYF
TRBV11-2	TRBJ2-7	NA	15	TRBD1	TGTGCCAGCAGACAAACAGGGGTCAGCACCTACGAGCAGTACTTC	CASRQTGVSTYEQYF
TRBV11-2	TRBJ2-7	NA	15	TRBD2	TGTGCCAGCAGCCTCTCGACGGGGACTACCTACGAGCAGTACTTC	CASSLSTGTTYEQYF
TRBV4-2	TRBJ1-4	NA	13	NA	TGTGCCAGCCGGACTGCCGGTAATGAAAAACTGTTTTTT	CASRTAGNEKLFF
TRBV4-2	TRBJ2-1	NA	15	TRBD2	TGTGCCAGCAGCCCCCAGAGCGGGGGGGACAATGAGCAGTTCTTC	CASSPQSGGDNEQFF
TRBV11-3	TRBJ2-3	once	12	NA	TGTGCCAGCAGCCACTTGGCAGATACGCAGTATTTT	CASSHLADTQYF
TRBV19	TRBJ2-6	NA	18	TRBD1	TGTGCCAGTAGTATAAGCGGGACAGGGTGGGATGGGGCCAACGTCCTGACTTTC	CASSISGTGWDGANVLTF
TRBV28	TRBJ2-7	once	14	TRBD1	TGTGCCAGCAGTAAGGGACAGGGAGTTCGCGAGCAGTACTTC	CASSKGQGVREQYF
TRBV27	TRBJ1-6	once	15	NA	TGTGCCAGCAGGCTGCGGGGCGCCTATAATTCACCCCTCCACTTT	CASRLRGAYNSPLHF
TRBV19	TRBJ1-2	NA	15	TRBD1	TGTGCCAGTAGGGCGGACAGGGCTGAAGTCTATGGCTACACCTTC	CASRADRAEVYGYTF
TRBV10-3	TRBJ1-6	NA	15	NA	TGTGCCATCAGCGGGGTGAGCTCCTATAATTCACCCCTCCACTTT	CAISGVSSYNSPLHF
TRBV2	TRBJ2-5	NA	13	TRBD1	TGTGCCAGCAGGGTACAGGGGCGGGAGACCCAGTACTTC	CASRVQGRETQYF
TRBV19	TRBJ2-1	NA	15	NA	TGTGCCAGTAGTTATAGGAGGAGCTCCTACAATGAGCAGTTCTTC	CASSYRRSSYNEQFF
TRBV30	TRBJ2-3	NA	16	TRBD2	TGTGCCTGGAGCAAAGGACTAGCGGGTAGCACAGATACGCAGTATTTT	CAWSKGLAGSTDTQYF
TRBV28	TRBJ2-5	NA	15	TRBD1	TGTGCCAGCAGCCCCCGGGACAGGGGAGTAGAGACCCAGTACTTC	CASSPRDRGVETQYF